These 10 T cell receptor beta chains were sequenced from one sample in a study of beta chain features in type 1 diabetes. TCRB transcripts that were expressed got sequenced, as all of the isolated RNA had been reverse transcribed. Sequencing was performed with immunoSEQ multiplex PCR; in TCRdb, only in-frame clones are kept and a portion is missing. This table holds under 450,000 clones, roughly 13% found once. The sequenced material came from naive CD4+ T cells from blood. Source of these receptors: a man younger than 45 in good health.

In this sample, this clone turned up a few times. The V gene is TRBV5-1, the J gene TRBJ2-5, with 13 bases that match TRBD2. The germline V gene encodes CDR1 SGHRS and CDR2 YFSETQ. J lost 4 bases, V lost 4 bases, and 13 bases had no gene match. The CDR3 runs to 18 residues. This chain's CDR3 is CASSLPGLAGSGGETQYF. The CDR3 DNA sequence: TGCGCCAGCAGCCTCCCGGGACTAGCGGGATCTGGGGGAGAGACCCAGTACTTC.

This clone was seen a few times. The V gene is TRBV9, the J gene TRBJ2-3; a weak D match, TRBD1 (5 bases). This CDR3 comprises 15 residues. Trimming left V 0 bases short and J 2 bases short, with 10 bases between. CDR1 and CDR2 (germline): SGDLS, YYNGEE. The CDR3 bases are TGTGCCAGCAGCGTAGTTTCAGGGTACACAGATACGCAGTATTTT. This sequence encodes CASSVVSGYTDTQYF.

This clone was seen a handful of times. This chain uses TRBV30 with TRBJ1-3; the D gene is possibly TRBD1 (5 bases). Trimming left V 0 bases short and J 13 bases short, with 10 bases between. The germline V gene has CDR1 GTSNPN and CDR2 SVGIG (reference sequence). The CDR3 contains 11 residues. CDR3 in DNA: TGTGCCTGGAGTGTCAGGGCACATATATATTTT. Translation gives CAWSVRAHIYF.

In its sample, this clone was seen a few times. The J gene is TRBJ1-5, the V gene TRBV30; 8 bases line up with TRBD1. There are 15 residues in the CDR3. Trimming took 1 base from V and 3 from J; bases not matched to a gene: 5. Germline V gene sequence: CDR1 GTSNPN, CDR2 SVGIG (reference sequence). CDR3 sequence (DNA): TGTGCCTGGAGTGGCGGACAGGGCTTCAATCAGCCCCAGCATTTT. Its translation: CAWSGGQGFNQPQHF.

This chain links TRBV7-2 with TRBJ1-2; 9 nucleotides align to TRBD1. V lost 4 bases and J lost 0; bases outside the gene matches: 0. Germline V gene lookup returns CDR1 SGHTA and CDR2 FQGNSA. The CDR3 runs to 14 residues. DNA of the CDR3: TGTGCCAGCAGCTGGGACAGGGCTAACTATGGCTACACCTTC. Translated: CASSWDRANYGYTF.

J is TRBJ2-5 and V is TRBV14, with a possible D match to TRBD2 (5 bases). CDR1 SGHDN and CDR2 FVKESK come from the germline V gene. This CDR3 contains 19 residues. Trimming cost V 4 bases and J 0 bases, with 24 bases left between them. The CDR3 DNA follows: TGTGCCAGCAGCCCCCGTATTGGTTACGGACGGAGGAACCAAGAGACCCAGTACTTC. It is translated as CASSPRIGYGRRNQETQYF.

The gene calls are TRBV5-1 and TRBJ2-1, with D unclear. V gave up 5 bases and J gave up 5 bases, with 11 bases separating them. This CDR3 has 13 residues. Germline V CDR1 and CDR2: SGHRS, YFSETQ. The CDR3 nucleotides are TGCGCCAGCAGAGGGTTAGACAACAATGAGCAGTTCTTC. Its translation: CASRGLDNNEQFF.

This chain joins TRBV13 and TRBJ2-7, with TRBD2 matching over 14 bases. V was pared by 3 bases and J by 5 bases, with 6 bases of the junction left unmatched. The CDR3 contains 16 residues. Germline loops: CDR1 PRHDT, CDR2 FYEKMQ (reference sequence). CDR3 sequence reads: CASSFGGLAGANEQYV. CDR3 coding DNA: TGTGCCAGCAGCTTTGGGGGACTAGCGGGAGCGAACGAGCAGTACGTC.

This clone was picked up a small number of times. The CDR3 loop reads CATYDGGMLDEQFF. For the CDR3, the DNA is TGTGCCACGTATGACGGCGGGATGCTCGATGAGCAGTTCTTC. The gene calls are TRBV10-3 and TRBJ2-1; D might be TRBD2 (6 bases). The CDR3 consists of 14 residues. Germline V lookup: CDR1 ENHRY, CDR2 SYGVKD. The V end was cut by 10 bases, the J end by 8 bases, with 21 bases between.

This chain uses TRBV30 with TRBJ2-4; D assignment may be TRBD1 or TRBD2 (5 bases each). Trimming left V 0 bases short and J 3 bases short, with 15 bases between. The CDR3 has 16 amino acids. Germline V gives CDR1 GTSNPN, CDR2 SVGIG (reference sequence). The CDR3, as DNA: TGTGCCTGGAGTGTATCAACGGTGGGGGTCAAAAACATTCAGTACTTC. Protein sequence: CAWSVSTVGVKNIQYF.